A selection of T cell receptor beta chains follows, all from one sample in a study of T cells in Graves' hyperthyroidism and ophthalmopathy. TCRdb re-analysed the multiplex PCR reads in MiXCR, keeping a single row per CDR3 protein. The sample has around 380,000 distinct CDR3 sequences, 13% seen once. The sample taken for sequencing was blood. These receptors were obtained from a man aged 30 to 39 with Graves' hyperthyroidism that later progressed to Graves' ophthalmopathy. CDR3s include the opening cysteine and the closing phenylalanine or tryptophan.

TRBV10-3	TRBJ1-1	CAISEPGPRRTEAFF
TRBV20-1	TRBJ2-3	CSAKRHPGTDTQYF
TRBV6-2/TRBV6-3	TRBJ2-2	CASTGTGGGTGELFF
TRBV6-5	TRBJ1-6	CASSYSGNSPLHF
TRBV12-3/TRBV12-4	TRBJ1-5	CASSRSRRGGWGGNQPQHF
TRBV7-2	TRBJ2-5	CASSPWGGGQETQYF
TRBV11-2	TRBJ2-7	CASSMTINYEQYF
TRBV4-1	TRBJ1-1	CASSQGLLGQGIEAFF
TRBV29-1	TRBJ1-1	CSGRQGAGNTEAFF
TRBV5-1	TRBJ2-1	CASSPTLASGGFYNEQFF
TRBV11-2	TRBJ2-5	CASSLGPGLQYQETQYF
TRBV29-1	TRBJ2-3	CSVPGTGGTDTQYF
TRBV29-1	TRBJ1-2	CSVEDPAEDGYTF
TRBV7-2	TRBJ1-2	CASSLEAHGYTF
TRBV7-8	TRBJ2-6	CASSPHSYSGGAFGANVLTF
TRBV3-1	TRBJ2-1	CASSPGLWDEQFF
TRBV6-5	TRBJ2-3	CASSYGGSGTDTQYF
TRBV2	TRBJ1-4	CASSLLDISFLTNEKLFF
TRBV20-1	TRBJ1-2	CSASPDGTQDGYGYTF